These T cell receptor beta chains were read from a single sample in a study of T-cell memory formation after mild COVID-19. TCRdb passed the 5' RACE reads through MiXCR, listing each CDR3 protein once. The repertoire includes roughly 610,000 distinct CDR3 sequences, 15% to 20% of them detected once, and 8.1% sits in the top ten. Sequencing was performed on PBMCs or a T cell subset sorted from them (not recorded which). These receptors came from an adult woman who had mild COVID-19 (a few samples of this study predate the infection). Cell type and time point are not known. Both conserved end residues are part of each CDR3. Each record gives: V gene, D gene, J gene, clone size, CDR3 protein, CDR3 DNA. A D gene is named only where the DNA matches it firmly. Clone size is not always given. Where it is, it says once, few, many or a class for expanded clones.

>TRBV7-9|NA|TRBJ2-5|few
CASSLLPRSETQYF
TGTGCCAGCAGCTTGTTGCCTAGATCAGAGACCCAGTACTTC
>TRBV14|NA|TRBJ2-2|few
CASSAFTPGRRYTGELFF
TGTGCCAGCAGCGCATTTACTCCGGGACGGCGTTACACCGGGGAGCTGTTTTTT
>TRBV4-2|NA|TRBJ1-3|many
CASSQEAHSASGNTIYF
TGTGCCAGCAGCCAAGAGGCCCACAGCGCGTCTGGAAACACCATATATTTT
>TRBV20-1|TRBD1|TRBJ2-1|NA
CSARDILTGANEQFF
TGCAGTGCTAGAGACATCCTGACAGGGGCCAATGAGCAGTTCTTC
>TRBV12-3/TRBV12-4|NA|TRBJ2-7|NA
CASSLIPLTYEQYF
TGTGCCAGCAGTTTAATCCCCCTTACCTACGAGCAGTACTTC
>TRBV9|TRBD1|TRBJ2-1|few
CASSAGGDIYNEQFF
TGTGCCAGCAGTGCAGGGGGCGATATCTACAATGAGCAGTTCTTC
>TRBV5-1|NA|TRBJ2-1|few
CASSLDKVGSNEQFF
TGCGCCAGCAGCTTGGACAAGGTTGGCAGCAATGAGCAGTTCTTC
>TRBV10-3|NA|TRBJ1-3|few
CAISERQLGGNTIYF
TGTGCCATCAGTGAGCGACAGCTCGGAGGAAACACCATATATTTT
>TRBV12-3/TRBV12-4|TRBD2|TRBJ2-5|few
CASSWSSGGETQYF
TGTGCCAGCAGTTGGTCTAGCGGGGGTGAGACCCAGTACTTC
>TRBV7-9|NA|TRBJ2-3|NA
CASSERDHTDTQYF
TGTGCCAGCAGCGAGAGGGATCACACAGATACGCAGTATTTT
>TRBV2|NA|TRBJ2-1|few
CASSDWGEQFF
TGTGCCAGCAGTGACTGGGGTGAGCAGTTCTTC
>TRBV15|NA|TRBJ2-1|few
CATTHLDEQFF
TGTGCCACCACACACCTAGATGAGCAGTTCTTC
>TRBV20-1|TRBD1|TRBJ1-6|NA
CSARVREAGTGGMSLHF
TGCAGTGCTAGAGTCCGAGAGGCCGGGACAGGGGGCATGTCCCTCCACTTT
>TRBV6-5|NA|TRBJ2-2|NA
CASSYPTANTGELFF
TGTGCCAGCAGTTACCCGACAGCGAACACCGGGGAGCTGTTTTTT
>TRBV11-2|NA|TRBJ2-1|few
CASSPDSSLEVEQFF
TGTGCCAGCAGCCCAGACAGTTCGCTTGAGGTTGAGCAGTTCTTC
>TRBV2|NA|TRBJ2-5|few
CASREGDSGTQYF
TGTGCCAGCAGGGAGGGAGACTCCGGGACCCAGTACTTC
>TRBV9|TRBD2|TRBJ2-3|many
CASSVGGGASTDTQYF
TGTGCCAGCAGCGTAGGCGGGGGAGCTAGCACAGATACGCAGTATTTT
>TRBV7-3|TRBD2|TRBJ2-1|few
CASSAGTSGRYEQFF
TGTGCCAGCAGCGCAGGGACTAGCGGGCGGTATGAGCAGTTCTTC
>TRBV20-1|TRBD2|TRBJ2-1|few
CSARDQLAGGENEQFF
TGCAGTGCTAGAGATCAACTAGCGGGAGGGGAGAATGAGCAGTTCTTC
>TRBV15|NA|TRBJ2-7|few
CATSREGVGTYEQYF
TGTGCCACCAGCAGAGAGGGTGTGGGAACCTACGAGCAGTACTTC
>TRBV7-9|NA|TRBJ1-1|NA
CASSFIHRNTEAFF
TGTGCCAGCAGCTTTATACACAGGAACACTGAAGCTTTCTTT
>TRBV14|NA|TRBJ2-7|few
CASSQRADVPPKYEQYF
TGTGCCAGCAGCCAGAGAGCCGACGTCCCGCCTAAATACGAGCAGTACTTC
>TRBV24-1|TRBD1|TRBJ2-5|many
CATSDLGQEETQYF
TGTGCCACCAGTGATTTGGGACAGGAAGAGACCCAGTACTTC
>TRBV11-2|TRBD2|TRBJ2-3|few
CASSQVGLAGHSTDTQYF
TGTGCCAGCAGCCAAGTCGGGCTAGCGGGTCATAGCACAGATACGCAGTATTTT
>TRBV12-3/TRBV12-4|TRBD2|TRBJ2-3|few
CASKGLAGLSSTDTQYF
TGTGCCAGCAAGGGACTAGCGGGACTCTCTAGCACAGATACGCAGTATTTT
>TRBV4-1|NA|TRBJ1-4|NA
CASSQDRSRRTEKLFF
TGCGCCAGCAGCCAAGATCGGTCGAGACGAACGGAAAAACTGTTTTTT
>TRBV7-2|NA|TRBJ2-1|NA
CASSSGTISEQFF
TGTGCCAGCAGCTCAGGGACAATCTCTGAGCAGTTCTTC
>TRBV5-1|TRBD2|TRBJ2-2|many
CASSSLADLRTGELFF
TGCGCCAGCAGCTCTCTAGCGGATCTACGCACCGGGGAGCTGTTTTTT
>TRBV7-2|TRBD2|TRBJ2-3|NA
CASNLAGGPGTDTQYF
TGTGCCAGCAACCTAGCGGGAGGGCCGGGGACAGATACGCAGTATTTT
>TRBV21-1|NA|TRBJ2-1|NA
CASSKGAGGGFDEQFF
TGTGCCAGCAGCAAGGGGGCGGGGGGTGGTTTCGATGAGCAGTTCTTC
>TRBV19|TRBD2|TRBJ2-1|NA
CASSPGVLAGDEQFF
TGTGCCAGTAGTCCTGGGGTGTTAGCGGGAGATGAGCAGTTCTTC
>TRBV20-1|NA|TRBJ1-3|few
CSARGGQGNTIYF
TGCAGTGCCAGAGGGGGGCAGGGAAACACCATATATTTT
>TRBV13|NA|TRBJ1-1|NA
CASSFRVTEAFF
TGTGCCAGCAGCTTCAGGGTCACTGAAGCTTTCTTT
>TRBV24-1|NA|TRBJ2-7|few
CATSAATGIEQYF
TGTGCCACCAGTGCAGCAACGGGGATCGAGCAGTACTTC
>TRBV7-6|TRBD1|TRBJ2-7|many
CASSLAGTGYAYEQYF
TGTGCCAGCAGCTTAGCTGGGACAGGGTATGCCTACGAGCAGTACTTC
>TRBV6-1|TRBD1|TRBJ1-1|NA
CASSEKRTGLNTEAFF
TGTGCCAGCAGTGAAAAAAGGACAGGCTTGAACACTGAAGCTTTCTTT
>TRBV5-1|TRBD1|TRBJ2-7|few
CASSTPTGSEEQYF
TGCGCCAGCAGCACCCCGACAGGGTCGGAAGAGCAGTACTTC
>TRBV9|TRBD2|TRBJ2-4|NA
CASSADTSGRLNIQYF
TGTGCCAGCAGCGCCGATACTAGCGGGAGGTTAAACATTCAGTACTTC
>TRBV24-1|NA|TRBJ2-1|NA
CATGDGTHINEQFF
TGTGCCACCGGGGACGGGACCCATATTAATGAGCAGTTCTTC
>TRBV19|TRBD1|TRBJ2-7|NA
CASSMGDRYEQYF
TGTGCCAGTAGTATGGGGGACAGGTACGAGCAGTACTTC
>TRBV6-5|TRBD1|TRBJ2-2|NA
CASSSTGVHTGELFF
TGTGCCAGCAGTTCCACAGGGGTACACACCGGGGAGCTGTTTTTT
>TRBV4-3|NA|TRBJ2-2|few
CASSLGRASGTGELFF
TGCGCCAGCAGCCTCGGACGGGCGTCTGGCACCGGGGAGCTGTTTTTT
>TRBV2|TRBD1|TRBJ2-4|NA
CASSLGTASNIQYF
TGTGCCAGCTCCCTCGGGACAGCTTCAAACATTCAGTACTTC
>TRBV7-8|NA|TRBJ2-3|NA
CASSFLGVDTQYF
TGTGCCAGCAGCTTCCTAGGGGTGGATACGCAGTATTTT
>TRBV4-2|NA|TRBJ2-3|NA
CASSQEGPASVDTQYF
TGTGCCAGCAGCCAAGAGGGGCCCGCCTCCGTAGATACGCAGTATTTT
>TRBV9|NA|TRBJ2-1|many
CASSLSPGSNEQFF
TGTGCCAGCAGCCTAAGCCCGGGGAGCAATGAGCAGTTCTTC
>TRBV6-6|TRBD1|TRBJ2-5|few
CASLGTAQETQYF
TGTGCCAGCTTAGGGACAGCCCAAGAGACCCAGTACTTC
>TRBV20-1|TRBD1|TRBJ2-7|few
CSARWGTGLDEQYF
TGCAGTGCTAGGTGGGGGACAGGGCTCGACGAGCAGTACTTC
>TRBV20-1|NA|TRBJ2-7|NA
CSATPSLYEQYF
TGCAGTGCTACTCCTTCCCTTTACGAGCAGTACTTC
>TRBV5-1|TRBD1|TRBJ2-2|NA
CASSLIAGTANTGELFF
TGCGCCAGCAGCTTGATTGCCGGGACAGCGAACACCGGGGAGCTGTTTTTT